The 2 T cell receptor beta chains below all came from one sample that was sequenced in a study of cytomegalovirus exposure and HLA in healthy donors. Method: immunoSEQ multiplex PCR; TCRdb's copy keeps in-frame clones and lacks some. The sample comprises a few hundred thousand clones, more than 80% of which are singletons, and under 0.95% rests with the top ten. Specimen: PBMCs. All receptors derive from a woman aged 18-35 years in good health and CMV-seronegative.

The rearrangement joins TRBV4-1 to TRBJ2-3; TRBD1 aligns across 9 bases. The germline V gene encodes CDR1 MGHRA and CDR2 YSYEKL. Trimming removed 1 base from V and 3 bases from J; junction bases left unmatched: 2. The CDR3 totals 15 residues. This chain's CDR3 is CASSQGDRDTDTQYF. CDR3 coding DNA: TGCGCCAGCAGCCAAGGGGACAGGGATACAGATACGCAGTATTTT.

The V gene is TRBV7-9, the J gene TRBJ1-2; 7 nucleotides match TRBD1. This CDR3 spans 15 amino acids. Germline loops: CDR1 SEHNR, CDR2 FQNEAQ (reference sequence). J lost 6 bases, V lost 1 base, and 8 bases had no gene match. The CDR3 protein is CASSLGSGGVDGYTF. DNA for the CDR3: TGTGCCAGCAGCTTAGGTTCAGGGGGAGTCGATGGCTACACCTTC.